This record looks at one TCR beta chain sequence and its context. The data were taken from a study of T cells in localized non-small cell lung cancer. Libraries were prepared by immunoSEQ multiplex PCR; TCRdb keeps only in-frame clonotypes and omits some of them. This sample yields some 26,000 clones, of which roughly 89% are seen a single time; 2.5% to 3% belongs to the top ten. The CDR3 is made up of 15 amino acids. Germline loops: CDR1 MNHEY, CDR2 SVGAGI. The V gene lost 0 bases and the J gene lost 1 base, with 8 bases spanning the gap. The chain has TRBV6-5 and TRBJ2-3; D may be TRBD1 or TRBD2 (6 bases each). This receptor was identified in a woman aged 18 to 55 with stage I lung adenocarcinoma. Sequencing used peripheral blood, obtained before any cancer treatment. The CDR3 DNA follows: TGTGCCAGCAGTTACTCGAGGGGGGGCACAGATACGCAGTATTTT. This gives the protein CASSYSRGGTDTQYF.